The present T cell receptor beta chain was sequenced within a study of blood T cell repertoires in COVID-19. Study as a whole: Sources were T cells, B-cell-depleted T cells, or PBMCs; the material itself was cDNA or gDNA.

The V segment lost 0 bases and the J segment 3 bases; nucleotides outside the gene matches: 4. The germline gives CDR1 MGHRA, CDR2 YSYEKL. The CDR3 runs to 17 residues. As processed by the authors: How many nucleated cells were present was estimated from reference gene primer amplification. Profiled with immunoSEQ multiplex PCR; TCRdb holds only in-frame clones, not every one. The V and J calls and clone size come from that table; D and trimming were worked out from the DNA. The sample consists of about 120,000 clones, about 80% of them appearing once. Sequencing used peripheral blood. This chain connects TRBV4-1 to TRBJ2-7; 14 bases align to TRBD2. This receptor was identified in a man in his 70s with active or convalescent COVID-19. The CDR3 coding sequence is TGCGCCAGCAGCCAAGAGCCGGGACTAGCGGGAGTCTACGAGCAGTACTTC. Its translation: CASSQEPGLAGVYEQYF.